The sequence of this T cell receptor (beta chain) was determined in a study of a mutant IDH1 vaccine in newly diagnosed glioma (dated by TCRdb to the early 2020s). A note on the overall study: In the chemotherapy-containing groups, vaccination started alongside temozolomide cycles, whereas in patients who had radiotherapy alone it started 4-6 weeks after radiotherapy. Of the roughly 30 treated patients, approximately 60% were male and approximately 38% were female, and a mean age of approximately 40 years was recorded. Visit V12 was the week-35 safety follow-up and visit V13 was the week-47 end of study. Peripheral blood samples were drawn at six visits, namely V03 (baseline), V05, V07, V10, V12 and V13. Before enrollment, patients had received standard therapy of radiotherapy alone, temozolomide alone, or radiochemotherapy with temozolomide; most received the combination. For exploratory analyses, longitudinal TCRB deep sequencing was carried out in 25 treated patients wherever samples were available.

Sample time point, as interpreted from the label and publication: week 47, end of study. Each vaccine dose was 300 ug of a 20-mer mutant IDH1 peptide in Montanide, given subcutaneously with topical imiquimod. Across visits V03 through V10, patients got a total of eight vaccinations, given in weeks 1, 3, 5, 7, 11, 15, 19 and 23. All donors had newly diagnosed IDH1-mutant astrocytomas of WHO grade 3 or 4 that showed loss of nuclear ATRX. The samples were drawn from NOA16, a multicentre, single-arm, open-label phase I trial in Germany that tested a mutant IDH1 peptide vaccine in humans for the first time. The DNeasy Blood and Tissue Kit was used to extract genomic DNA from EDTA blood for TCRB sequencing. The library was built by means of the immunoSEQ multiplex PCR assay. Rearranged TCR beta chain sequences were amplified using the hsTCRB Kit according to the manufacturer's protocol. Sequencing of TCRB libraries was carried out on an Illumina MiSeq. As for how the authors treated the data: Demultiplexing, trimming and gene mapping were performed with the kit vendor's proprietary platform. Drawn from immuneACCESS, this table holds only the in-frame rearrangements with V and J called that TCRdb kept. Clones are partly lost; checked studies trace under half to an unresolved V gene and leave the rest unexplained. That table gives V, J and clone size, and the DNA gave D and trimming. In all, the sample holds about 31,000 clones, and 80% to 95% of those were seen once. The ten largest clonotypes hold about 5.5% of the sample.

The CDR3 contains 15 residues, cysteine and phenylalanine counted. The CDR3 DNA has 45 bases and is translated from base 1. V is clipped by 4 bases and J by 4 bases, and the sequence between their germline boundaries is 16 bases long. CDR1 MNHEY and CDR2 SVGAGI are derived from the germline V gene. A note on this clone: Its target antigen remains unknown. The sample holds no much larger clone one base away, and base qualities are not on file.

The paper's findings and limits, for the study overall: Selection of PBMC samples for TCRB deep sequencing was based on availability. It was noted by the authors that analyses of patient blood samples could not be reproduced owing to sample limitations. Pseudoprogression seemed to be unrelated to changes in the top peripheral T cell clonotypes found by TCRB sequencing. Immune responses induced by the vaccine were seen in more than 85% of patients across multiple MHC alleles.

The chain uses TRBV6-5 and TRBJ1-1; a tentative D match to TRBD1 spans 5 bases. The source is a middle-aged woman with glioma. The starting material was PBMCs, obtained from a glioma patient whose treatment included an IDH1 peptide vaccine. CDR3 protein: CASSSDRRMSTEAFF. Read as DNA, the sequence is TGTGCCAGCAGTTCCGACAGAAGGATGAGCACTGAAGCTTTCTTT.